The 3 T cell receptor beta chains below were found in one sample sequenced in a study of shared clonotypes between healthy human individuals. Repertoires were generated with immunoSEQ multiplex PCR, while TCRdb's copy carries only in-frame clones and drops some. This table holds 2 million to 2.5 million clones, 85% to 95% found once. Material for sequencing was naive CD4+ T cells from PBMCs. Stated subset: CD45RA+ positively selected. The receptors come from a man aged 18 to 30 in good health. Some clones in this sample may be carry-over from other donors' samples.

This sequence joins TRBV28 and TRBJ2-5; the D gene is possibly TRBD2 (5 bases). In germline, CDR1 is MDHEN, CDR2 SYDVKM. The CDR3 sequence is 14 residues long. V shed 2 bases and J shed 7 bases, with 14 bases lying between them. The DNA for the CDR3 is TGTGCCAGCAGTTTAGTGACCCCCGGAGGGACCCAGTACTTC. Its translation: CASSLVTPGGTQYF. Complete variable domain (other parts from reference TRBV28 and TRBJ2-5): DVKVTQSSRYLVKRTGEKVFLECVQDMDHENMFWYRQDPGLGLRLIYFSYDVKMKEKGDIPEGYSVSREKKERFSLILESASTNQTSMYLCASSLVTPGGTQYFGPGTRLLVL.

This rearrangement joins TRBV27 to TRBJ1-2, with 9 bases matching TRBD1. V lost 6 bases and J lost 8; bases outside the gene matches: 10. CDR3 size: 14 residues. Germline values: CDR1 MNHEY, CDR2 SMNVEV (reference sequence). This CDR3 reads CASSLTDRGEGYTF. The CDR3 nucleotides read TGTGCCAGCAGCTTAACCGACAGGGGGGAAGGCTACACCTTC.

The V and J genes are TRBV9 and TRBJ1-3, with D hard to call. In germline, CDR1 is SGDLS, CDR2 YYNGEE. V was cut by 4 bases and J by 0 bases, with 11 bases left in between. The CDR3 length is 15 residues. As DNA, the CDR3 is TGTGCCAGCAGCCCCCGGAGGCTCTCTGGAAACACCATATATTTT. The encoded protein is CASSPRRLSGNTIYF.